This section outlines one TCR beta chain sequence together with its context. This receptor's antigen is unknown. No much larger clone is present one base from it, and per-base qualities are unavailable. The library was built by means of the immunoSEQ multiplex PCR assay. For the multiplex PCR, a mixture combining 60 forward primers for TCR Vbeta segments and 13 reverse primers for TCR Jbeta segments was used. Amplification of the CDR3 region of rearranged TCR beta genes was performed with a multiplex PCR assay on genomic DNA. The Illumina HiSeq System was used to sequence the amplified TCR beta libraries as 87-base-pair reads. The study's processing was this. A later analysis tallied roughly 80 million unique TCR beta chains across the 700 or so repertoires, and around 10 million of those chains were shared by two or more donors. Raw reads were error-corrected and collapsed into unique sequences with a nearest-neighbor algorithm that merged closely related sequences to remove PCR and sequencing errors. CDR3 sequences were aligned to IMGT reference sequences to assign V, D and J gene segments. For a sequence to be retained, a match of at least six nucleotides to both a V gene segment and a J gene segment was required. A rearrangement counted as productive if the CDR3 had no stop codons and remained in frame with V and J, and every other rearrangement counted as non-productive. Following IMGT convention, CDR3 was defined as the stretch from the second conserved V-encoded cysteine up to the conserved J-encoded phenylalanine. The earlier analysis of a few hundred of the donors excluded sequences that lacked an unambiguous match to a single V gene segment. In an earlier analysis of 587 of the donors, a V segment was called functional when productive rearrangements were above 56.7%, and segregating when the standard deviation between donors exceeded 5%. To diagnose cytomegalovirus status from the catalog of TCR beta chain sequences, a statistical classification framework was built. A later analysis assigned V and J genes by comparing TCR nucleotide sequences with IMGT/GENE-DB human TR gene sequences. A later analysis assigned CDR3 sequences and most-parsimonious VDJ recombination scenarios with the TCRdist pipeline. A later analysis defined each TCR beta chain by its CDR3 amino acid sequence plus V-gene family, and excluded reads lacking a unique V-gene family. To address suspected cross-contamination and a sequencing artifact, a later analysis removed a few hundred highly shared, low-generation-probability nucleotide sequences. For each public chain, a later analysis derived a clonal expansion index from normalized ranks of inferred template counts within each repertoire. Generation probabilities in a later analysis came from a VDJ recombination model fitted to out-of-frame rearrangements, and those results were checked against IGoR. Hypergeometric tests were used in a later analysis to score TCR-TCR, TCR-HLA and TCR-CMV co-occurrence, with a repertoire-size bias correction applied to the TCR pairs. False discovery rates were estimated in a later analysis by permuting HLA or CMV assignments 20 times. In a later analysis, co-occurring TCRs were grouped using DBSCAN, and TCRdist sequence similarity was added for clustering within HLA-allele-positive subsets. For co-occurrence clustering, repertoires with fewer than 30,000 or more than 120,000 public chains were excluded, along with five repertoires with anomalous nucleotide sharing. Drawn from immuneACCESS, this table holds only the in-frame rearrangements with V and J called that TCRdb kept. Clones are partly lost; checked studies trace under half to an unresolved V gene and leave the rest unexplained. V, J and clone size are taken as reported in that table, and D and trimming were inferred from the DNA itself. The sample records 100,000 to 120,000 clones, roughly three quarters of which are singletons. The ten most abundant clones make up 3.2% of the sample.

The data are from a study of cytomegalovirus exposure and HLA in healthy donors (TCRdb year 2017). Concerning the study at large: In an earlier analysis of approximately 500 of the donors, about 270 Gb of sequence data and some 100 million unique TCR beta sequences from about 179 million T cells were reported. An early release covering over 500 HLA-typed donors comprised about 310 gigabases of sequencing data and 85 million to 100 million unique TCR sequences. Among the approximately 420 genotyped donors, around 81% belonged to the genetic ancestry cluster associated with self-reported Caucasian donors. The aim of the study was to test whether cataloging public T cell receptors could identify signatures of past pathogen exposure. The study profiled the T cell repertoires of about 640 subjects by immunosequencing and related them to cytomegalovirus serostatus. Along with the roughly 670-subject first cohort, a separate validation cohort of over a hundred different subjects was used. To predict cytomegalovirus infection status, the study combined high-throughput TCR immunosequencing, statistical association of individual TCRs with disease status, and machine learning. In a later analysis, previously published TCR beta repertoires from 666 donors were re-analyzed and high-resolution HLA genotyping was added so that TCR occurrence patterns could be studied. The later analysis used no new phenotypic data to find candidate immune exposures, relying instead on TCR beta sequences and their occurrence across donors. In an earlier analysis of more than 550 of the donors, high-throughput TCR beta sequencing was used to judge whether each TCR beta V gene segment behaved as functional or pseudogenic. Alongside the repertoire data, information on donor age, sex, ethnicity and CMV serostatus was compiled. A later genetic analysis used genome-wide SNP genotypes for about 60% of the roughly 670 donors, treating that subset as a discovery cohort. All discovery cohort repertoires had been generated using a single sequencing platform. HLA typing covered class I and class II loci at four-digit resolution. The number of donors typed differed by locus, with about 629-640 for A, B, C, DRB1 and DQB1, 522 for DQA1, under 610 for DPA1, and roughly 450 for DPB1. Four to six DR-DQ haplotypes were handled as single units for association and clustering, since linkage in the cohort was strong. Among about 410 genotyped donors of the cohort, an average of around 240,000 unique TCR beta nucleotide sequences was sequenced per donor, of which about 18% were non-productive.

The cohort comprised several hundred healthy bone marrow donors. All cohort members were sampled while nominally healthy, although unrecorded immune exposures were likely present. The donor was CMV seronegative and belonged to the group of over 350 seronegative cohort members. Every donor gave a peripheral blood sample, and the peripheral blood mononuclear cells from that sample were used for TCR beta sequencing. Genomic DNA extraction from the blood cell samples was performed with the Qiagen DNeasy Blood Extraction Kit. Via the germline V gene (reference sequence), CDR1 is PRHDT and CDR2 FYEKMQ. Taken from cysteine to phenylalanine, the CDR3 has 18 residues. Solely the CDR3 DNA is kept, with 54 bases framed from the first base. The germline V end is reduced by 5 bases and the J end by 4 bases; junction bases left unmatched: 14. The research as a whole found: It was suggested by the authors that the approach could potentially be generalized to other disease states and immunological phenotypes. The presence/absence analyses assumed that sequencing depth was roughly uniform across donors, and that assumption may not be true. This cohort had only TCR beta chains sequenced, and the lack of alpha or paired-chain data limited which features could be detected. Several of the top co-occurrence clusters appeared to be linked to parvovirus B19, influenza, CMV and Epstein-Barr virus, according to a later analysis. The 87-base-pair reads could not distinguish some IMGT-functional V segments, including TRBV6-2 and TRBV6-3, so those segments were excluded. Compared with equally common non-associated chains, HLA-associated TCR beta chains in a later analysis were more clonally expanded and had lower generation probabilities. Most TCR sequences were observed very rarely across donors, whereas some public TCRs were present in many individuals. A further reported finding was that TCR beta sequences accurately predicted the HLA-A and HLA-B alleles for most subjects in the first cohort. Linkage disequilibrium might explain the correlated functional status among segregating V segments, but an unknown experimental factor could not be excluded. According to a later analysis, most CMV-associated TCR beta chains appeared to be HLA-restricted, and the HLA associations seemed to be driven largely by CMV exposure. The classifier was reported to diagnose cytomegalovirus status with high specificity and sensitivity in both the original cohort and the validation cohort. In a later genetic analysis, fewer N-insertions in productive TCRs were reported among donors in an Asian-associated ancestry cluster than the approximately 670-donor mean. In a later genetic analysis, a missense DCLRE1C variant was associated with V-gene and J-gene trimming of TCR beta chains, and the association was replicated in an independent cohort. HLA typing was unavailable for some donors at each locus, so association tests used only the typed subset. In a later analysis, some 18,000 TCR beta sequences were associated with specific HLA alleles at a false discovery rate of 0.05. A later analysis found that TCR association rates varied across HLA loci, with DRB1 alleles showing the most associated TCRs and HLA-C alleles the fewest. When HLA alleles, especially DR and DQ, strongly co-occurred, TCR associations were difficult to assign to individual alleles. In vitro tests confirmed that a few of the cytomegalovirus-associated TCR beta chains recognize cytomegalovirus antigens. An earlier analysis of approximately 590 of the donors showed that most TCR beta V segments appeared in productive rearrangements either about 90% or about 30% of the time, which broadly matched IMGT annotations. A total of fewer than 200 TCR beta chains were listed by the study as associated with cytomegalovirus. Because counts were too low, approximately 18 rarely observed V segments, including chromosome 9 orphons, were excluded from the earlier analysis of 587 of the donors. The sequencing pipeline was judged likely to have produced a cluster of highly shared sequence variants as a technical artifact. CMV serostatus was the only immune exposure information available for the cohort.

The sequenced material came from PBMCs. The chain employs TRBV13 and TRBJ2-7; TRBD2 matches 13 bases in the middle. The TCR sequence derives from a man aged 25-45 years in good health and CMV-seronegative. The CDR3 here reads CASSRGLAGEADFYEQYF. The sequence in DNA is TGTGCCAGCAGCCGCGGACTAGCGGGAGAGGCGGACTTTTACGAGCAGTACTTC.